These 28 T cell receptor beta chains originate from one sample sequenced in a study of T cells after yellow fever vaccination. Each CDR3 protein is one row after TCRdb ran MiXCR on the 5' RACE reads. Found here are some 73,000 distinct CDR3 sequences, 7.5% to 8% of them singletons; the top ten hold about 40%. Sequencing used CD8+ T cells sorted from PBMCs, obtained on the day of the yellow fever booster vaccination. These receptors all come from a man younger than 40 who received the YFV17D yellow fever vaccine.

Ten or more counts support this clonotype. This chain joins TRBV12-3 or TRBV12-4 and TRBJ2-5; 9 bases are shared with TRBD2. The V segment lost 8 bases and the J segment 5 bases; nucleotides outside the gene matches: 6. The length of the CDR3 is 13 residues. The CDR3 region is CASVAGGSETQYF. The CDR3 bases are TGTGCCAGCGTTGCGGGAGGGTCTGAGACCCAGTACTTC.

The chain joins TRBV20-1 to TRBJ1-6, with D unresolved. V was pared by 0 bases and J by 11 bases, with 14 bases between. Germline-derived CDR1 and CDR2 are DFQATT and SNEGSKA (reference sequence). The CDR3 has 14 residues. The CDR3 spells CSARDDGSAPPLHF. In DNA, the CDR3 is TGCAGTGCTAGAGATGATGGCAGCGCGCCACCCCTCCACTTT.

This clonotype appeared many times. The rearrangement uses TRBV5-1 and TRBJ2-1; D not resolved. V was pared by 0 bases and J by 7 bases, with 17 bases between. This CDR3 has 16 residues. CDR1 and CDR2 from the germline V gene are SGHRS and YFSETQ. Written as DNA, the CDR3 is TGCGCCAGCAGCTTGGCACCCGGGCTCCTGTATAATGAGCAGTTCTTC. This translates into CASSLAPGLLYNEQFF.

The rearrangement joins TRBV9 to TRBJ1-3, with TRBD1 matching over 9 bases. CDR1 SGDLS and CDR2 YYNGEE come from the germline V gene. The CDR3 is 14 residues long. V gave up 0 bases and J gave up 11 bases; unmatched junction bases: 6. CDR3 residues: CASSVGTGAVAIYF. In DNA, the CDR3 is TGTGCCAGCAGCGTAGGGACAGGGGCGGTCGCCATATATTTT.

This clonotype was seen more than once but under ten times. V is TRBV9 and J is TRBJ2-2; TRBD2 matches at 9 bases. Losses at the gene ends were 4 bases for V and 10 bases for J; bases not matched to a gene: 11. This CDR3 spans 15 amino acids. Looked up from germline, CDR1 is SGDLS and CDR2 is YYNGEE. CDR3 sequence (DNA): TGTGCCAGCAGCCCCCGGACTAGCGTTGCCCAGGAGCTGTTTTTT. Its protein is CASSPRTSVAQELFF. The entire variable domain, with the rest obtained from reference TRBV9 and TRBJ2-2, is as follows: DSGVTQTPKHLITATGQRVTLRCSPRSGDLSVYWYQQSLDQGLQFLIQYYNGEERAKGNILERFSAQQFPDLHSELNLSSLELGDSALYFCASSPRTSVAQELFFGEGSRLTVL.

Relative to its sample, this clonotype is medium-sized. J is TRBJ2-3 and V is TRBV5-1, with 7 bases aligning to TRBD1. The CDR3 covers 14 residues. Germline V gives CDR1 SGHRS, CDR2 YFSETQ. J was trimmed by 2 bases and V by 2 bases; bases with no gene match: 2. The CDR3 DNA follows: TGCGCCAGCAGCTTAGGACAGGCCACAGATACGCAGTATTTT. This encodes CASSLGQATDTQYF.

As DNA, the CDR3 is TGTGCCAGCAGCGTGGGGGGGCACTCCTACGAGCAGTACTTC. This codes for CASSVGGHSYEQYF. This chain joins TRBV9 and TRBJ2-7; the D gene is possibly TRBD2 (7 bases). There are 14 residues in the CDR3. V dropped 2 bases and J dropped 0 bases, with 9 bases sitting between them. The germline V gene encodes CDR1 SGDLS and CDR2 YYNGEE.

This clonotype appeared a few times. The V call is TRBV9, the J call TRBJ1-5; D possibly corresponds to TRBD1 (6 bases). Trimming left V 3 bases short and J 7 bases short, with 11 bases between. The CDR3 covers 13 residues. Germline loops: CDR1 SGDLS, CDR2 YYNGEE. CDR3 region: CASSGLQGQPQHF. The CDR3 nucleotides read TGTGCCAGCAGCGGATTACAGGGCCAGCCCCAGCATTTT.

This clonotype has only a few counts. The J gene is TRBJ2-1, the V gene TRBV5-1, with 9 bases fitting TRBD2. V lost 3 bases and J lost 12; bases outside the gene matches: 7. Germline CDR1 SGHRS, CDR2 YFSETQ. The CDR3 consists of 13 residues. Here the CDR3 reads CASSWYSGSWQFF. CDR3 nucleotide sequence: TGCGCCAGCAGCTGGTATAGCGGGAGTTGGCAGTTCTTC.

This clonotype was counted between two and nine times. The J gene is TRBJ2-7, the V gene TRBV30; D gene uncertain. The CDR3 sequence is 13 residues long. Germline V lookup: CDR1 GTSNPN, CDR2 SVGIG (reference sequence). Trimming removed 0 bases from V and 5 bases from J, with 11 bases in between. The CDR3 DNA follows: TGTGCCTGGAGTGTAGAGGCAGCGAACGAGCAGTACTTC. This sequence encodes CAWSVEAANEQYF.

The rearrangement links TRBV19 to TRBJ2-3; 9 bases are shared with TRBD1. The CDR3 has 15 amino acids. Germline V gene sequence: CDR1 LNHDA, CDR2 SQIVND (reference sequence). V lost 5 bases and J lost 4; bases outside the gene matches: 7. The CDR3 sequence is CASSVGQGLSDTQYF. For the CDR3, the DNA is TGTGCCAGTAGTGTGGGACAGGGTCTTTCAGATACGCAGTATTTT.

The J gene is TRBJ2-5, the V gene TRBV5-4, with D perhaps TRBD2 (5 bases). Germline V gene lookup returns CDR1 SGHNT and CDR2 YYREEE (reference sequence). CDR3 length: 15 residues. The V gene lost 4 bases and the J gene lost 4 bases, with 17 bases spanning the gap. This chain's CDR3 is CASSAGLGGRETQYF. CDR3 bases: TGTGCCAGCAGCGCCGGATTAGGCGGGCGAGAGACCCAGTACTTC.

V usage is TRBV24-1 and J usage is TRBJ2-1; D not resolved. The CDR3 extends over 13 amino acids. CDR1 is KGHDR, CDR2 SFDVKD, per germline. Trimming took 1 base from V and 5 from J, leaving 5 bases between them. This CDR3 is CATSDFTDNEQFF. CDR3 bases: TGTGCCACCAGTGATTTCACAGACAATGAGCAGTTCTTC.

This clonotype was seen only a few times. The gene calls are TRBV29-1 and TRBJ2-5; D is perhaps TRBD2 (6 bases). CDR1 and CDR2 (germline): SQVTM, ANQGSEA. With 3 bases removed from V and 5 bases from J, the gap between germline ends came to 10 bases. The length of the CDR3 is 12 residues. The CDR3 DNA reads TGCAGCGTTGATTGGGGGGACGAGACCCAGTACTTC. This sequence encodes CSVDWGDETQYF.

This clonotype was counted between two and nine times. The CDR3 DNA follows: TGTGCCAGCAGTTTAGCGAGCAAGAGCTCCTACGAGCAGTACTTC. The encoded protein is CASSLASKSSYEQYF. The J gene is TRBJ2-7, the V gene TRBV12-3 or TRBV12-4; D is unclear. The V and J ends lost 0 bases and 0 bases respectively, with 9 bases between them. The CDR3 spans 15 residues.

The chain uses TRBV29-1 and TRBJ2-2, with D unclear. This CDR3 is 12 amino acids long. The germline CDR1 and CDR2 sequences are SQVTM and ANQGSEA. Trimming shortened V by 5 bases and J by 7 bases, and 11 bases separated the two germline ends. CDR3 protein: CSVSLGVGELFF. The CDR3, as DNA: TGCAGCGTTAGCCTTGGCGTCGGGGAGCTGTTTTTT.

The CDR3, as DNA: TGTGCCAGCAGCCCAAGACAGGACCCGATTGAAGCTTTCTTT. It translates to CASSPRQDPIEAFF. The V and J genes are TRBV7-9 and TRBJ1-1; tentatively, D is TRBD1 (6 bases). Trimming took 5 bases from V and 7 from J, leaving 17 bases between them. Germline assignment: CDR1 SEHNR and CDR2 FQNEAQ (reference sequence). This CDR3 has 14 amino acids.

This clonotype was counted ten times or more. The CDR3, as DNA: TGTGCCAGCAGCTTAGTAGGCAGGGGAGCCAAAAACATTCAGTACTTC. Its translation is CASSLVGRGAKNIQYF. The chain couples TRBV7-8 to TRBJ2-4, with a weak D call TRBD1 (6 bases). The CDR3 length is 16 residues. The V gene's germline CDR1 is SGHVS and CDR2 FQNEAQ. The V end lost 1 base, the J end lost 0 bases, and 10 bases lay between the germline ends.

This clonotype occurred many times. This chain joins TRBV27 and TRBJ2-7; TRBD2 aligns across 10 bases. The CDR3 is 13 residues long. V lost 4 bases to trimming and J lost 3 bases; unmatched junction nucleotides: 0. Germline assignment: CDR1 MNHEY and CDR2 SMNVEV (reference sequence). The CDR3 loop reads CASSWTSGYEQYF. The CDR3 DNA sequence: TGTGCCAGCAGTTGGACTAGCGGCTACGAGCAGTACTTC.

The rearrangement joins TRBV4-3 to TRBJ2-7, with TRBD2 matching over 7 bases. The CDR3 totals 14 residues. Trimming removed 5 bases from V and 7 bases from J; junction bases left unmatched: 11. The germline gives CDR1 LGHNA, CDR2 YSLEER. The CDR3 region is CASSARESHGEQYF. The CDR3 bases are TGCGCCAGCAGCGCGCGGGAGAGCCATGGGGAGCAGTACTTC.

The chain combines TRBV3-1 with TRBJ1-3, with D uncertain. Per the germline V gene, CDR1 is LGHDT and CDR2 is YNNKEL (reference sequence). V lost 0 bases and J 0 bases, leaving 6 bases between the germline ends. The CDR3 is made up of 15 amino acids. CDR3 in amino acids: CASSQDQASGNTIYF. In DNA, the CDR3 is TGTGCCAGCAGCCAAGATCAAGCCTCTGGAAACACCATATATTTT.

This clonotype was observed a handful of times. The V gene is TRBV20-1, the J gene TRBJ2-4; D uncertain. The CDR3 totals 10 residues. V shed 5 bases and J shed 5 bases, with 4 bases lying between them. Germline loops: CDR1 DFQATT, CDR2 SNEGSKA (reference sequence). The CDR3 coding sequence is TGCAGTGCTTCCCAAAACATTCAGTACTTC. Translation gives CSASQNIQYF.

This clonotype was seen many times. This chain connects TRBV4-3 to TRBJ2-7, with 14 nucleotides matching TRBD2. V lost 3 bases, J lost 4 bases, and 5 bases stayed unmatched. This CDR3 is 16 amino acids long. Per the germline V gene, CDR1 is LGHNA and CDR2 is YSLEER. CDR3: CASSQGLAGAGYEQYF. The CDR3 nucleotides read TGCGCCAGCAGCCAGGGACTAGCGGGAGCTGGGTACGAGCAGTACTTC.

This chain's CDR3 is CASSQVRQGPSNEQYF. CDR3 nucleotides: TGTGCCAGCAGCCAAGTCCGGCAGGGGCCTTCTAACGAGCAGTACTTC. The chain is built from TRBV3-1 and TRBJ2-7, with D perhaps TRBD1 (6 bases). Trimming shortened V by 1 base and J by 5 bases, and 18 bases separated the two germline ends. The germline CDR1 and CDR2 sequences are LGHDT and YNNKEL (reference sequence). The CDR3 is made up of 16 amino acids.

V usage is TRBV7-9 and J usage is TRBJ2-7; possible D gene TRBD1, 5 bases. Between the trimmed V and J ends, which lost 4 bases and 2 bases, there was a span of 12 bases. This CDR3 comprises 14 residues. Germline CDR1 is SEHNR and CDR2 is FQNEAQ (reference sequence). The CDR3 loop is CASSSDSRPYEQYF. The CDR3 nucleotides are TGTGCCAGCAGCTCAGACAGCCGCCCCTACGAGCAGTACTTC.

This clonotype is categorized as medium-sized (0.01 to 0.1%). The chain joins TRBV4-3 to TRBJ2-1; D is ambiguous. V was shortened by 0 bases and J by 5 bases, with 8 bases between the two germline ends. The germline gives CDR1 LGHNA, CDR2 YSLEER. This CDR3 has 14 residues. The CDR3 loop is CASSQDSRNNEQFF. In nucleotides, the CDR3 is TGCGCCAGCAGCCAAGATTCCAGAAACAATGAGCAGTTCTTC.

J is TRBJ2-1 and V is TRBV20-1; no definite D call. Germline CDR1 and CDR2: DFQATT and SNEGSKA (reference sequence). The CDR3 totals 13 residues. CDR3 nucleotide sequence: TGCTCGTGGCTCCTCTTTTCCTACAATGAGCAGTTCTTC. Protein sequence: CSWLLFSYNEQFF.

This clonotype was detected only a few times. V is TRBV7-3 and J is TRBJ2-3; TRBD2 might be the D (6 bases). Between the trimmed V and J ends, which lost 0 bases and 2 bases, there was a span of 9 bases. CDR3 size: 15 residues. Per germline, CDR1 SGHTA and CDR2 FQGTGA. The CDR3 region is CASSLTTGVTDTQYF. In nucleotides, the CDR3 is TGTGCCAGCAGCTTAACGACGGGGGTCACAGATACGCAGTATTTT.